The source of this T cell receptor (beta chain) is a study of shared clonotypes between healthy human individuals. Donors, healthy HIV-negative adults, lacked recent acute infections or vaccinations. V was clipped by 4 bases and J by 0 bases, with 13 bases between them. There are 16 residues in the CDR3. Germline assignment: CDR1 SEHNR and CDR2 FQNEAQ (reference sequence). Sequenced by immunoSEQ multiplex PCR; TCRdb stores in-frame clones only, minus some. Counted here are fewer than 1.6 million clones, just under 99% occurring once; the ten biggest clones make up approximately 0.4%. V and J are TRBV7-9 and TRBJ1-3; no clear D. The receptor comes from a man aged 25 to 45 in good health. Input material: naive CD4+ T cells sorted from blood. The subset here: CD45RA+ positively selected. In nucleotides, the CDR3 is TGTGCCAGCAGCTCACAGAGTATTACCTCTGGAAACACCATATATTTT. Translated: CASSSQSITSGNTIYF.